These 3 T cell receptor beta chains came from one sample sequenced in a study of beta chain features in type 1 diabetes. Findings and caveats of the study: People with Type 1 diabetes carried modestly yet significantly shorter TCRB CDR3s in all four CD4+ subsets.

The investigators reverse transcribed all of the isolated RNA, so they sequenced expressed TCRB transcripts. Sequenced by immunoSEQ multiplex PCR; TCRdb stores in-frame clones only, minus some. The sample holds about 400,000 clones, approximately 12% seen once. The antigens of these receptors remain unknown. The sequenced material came from naive CD4+ T cells from blood. The receptors were gathered from a young woman with type 1 diabetes.

The chain combines TRBV10-3 with TRBJ1-1; TRBD1 might be the D (6 bases). The V gene lost 3 bases and the J gene lost 6 bases, with 14 bases spanning the gap. The CDR3 extends over 14 amino acids. Germline CDR1 and CDR2: ENHRY and SYGVKD. CDR3 in DNA: TGTGCCATCAGTGAACTACAGGGTGGGGCTGAAGCTTTCTTT. This translates into CAISELQGGAEAFF.

The chain uses TRBV6-6 and TRBJ2-7; TRBD2 aligns across 8 bases. CDR3 length: 14 amino acids. Losses at the gene ends were 6 bases for V and 4 bases for J; bases not matched to a gene: 8. Germline CDR1 reads MNHNY; CDR2 reads SVGAGI (reference sequence). CDR3 bases: TGTGCCAGCAGCCGACTAGCGCCAATATACGAGCAGTACTTC. Translated, it gives CASSRLAPIYEQYF.

The V gene is TRBV13, the J gene TRBJ2-1, with 8 nucleotides matching TRBD1. The germline CDR1 and CDR2 sequences are PRHDT and FYEKMQ (reference sequence). The CDR3 is 15 residues long. Trimming removed 5 bases from V and 8 bases from J; junction bases left unmatched: 11. For the CDR3, the DNA is TGTGCCAGCAGCACTCGACAGGGGCGGGGCGATGAGCAGTTCTTC. This gives the protein CASSTRQGRGDEQFF.